This T cell receptor beta chain is from a study of vaccination and CD4 T cells after COVID-19. In the study overall: Six males and four females constituted the convalescent cohort, two of whom were Hispanic. Post-COVID draws came a median roughly 97 days after diagnosis (range 35 to 161). Either a CEFX pool, an HIV-1 Nef pool, or no peptide was added to control cultures.

The Oncomine TCR Beta short-read assay sequenced DNA from cultured CD4+ T cells. TCRdb recomputed calls from the PCR reads with MiXCR, one row per CDR3 protein. The sample yields 14,000 or so distinct CDR3 sequences, 29% seen once. Between the trimmed V and J ends, which lost 2 bases and 9 bases, there was a span of 15 bases. Germline CDR1 SNHLY, CDR2 FYNNEI. The CDR3 has 14 residues. Described treatment: roughly ten-day PBMC culture with coronavirus spike peptide pools or control peptides (ViraFEST assay). As nucleocapsid antibodies were negative both before and after vaccination, the healthy vaccine recipients showed no prior SARS-CoV-2 infection. As for this clonotype: The antigen is undetermined.

The source material was CD4+ T cells from blood, cultured in vitro, sampled before SARS-CoV-2 vaccination. The chain joins TRBV2 to TRBJ2-3; maybe TRBD1 (6 bases). The receptor comes from a human donor who received a COVID-19 vaccine. CDR3 in DNA: TGTGCCAGCAGTGAATTGCAGGGGTCAATGACGCAGTATTTT. It specifies CASSELQGSMTQYF.